This T cell receptor (beta chain) was identified during a study of shared clonotypes between healthy human individuals. Germline CDR1 reads SGHDT; CDR2 reads YYEEEE. V was trimmed by 4 bases and J by 4 bases, leaving 8 bases between them. The CDR3 has 12 amino acids. CD45RO-negative cells were positively selected for CCR7, leaving out terminally differentiated effector memory CD45RA+ cells. All donors qualified as healthy HIV-negative adults and had experienced no recent acute infections or vaccinations. TCRdb keeps only in-frame clones here, not all; method: immunoSEQ multiplex PCR. The table has about 2 million clones, 85% to 95% seen once; the top ten hold approximately 1.2%.

The sample consisted of naive CD8+ T cells sorted from blood. This TCR was sampled from a young man in good health. The rearrangement links TRBV5-6 to TRBJ1-1, with a weak D call TRBD1 (5 bases). CDR3 region: CASSRDSTEAFF. The CDR3, as DNA: TGTGCCAGCAGCCGTGACAGCACTGAAGCTTTCTTT.